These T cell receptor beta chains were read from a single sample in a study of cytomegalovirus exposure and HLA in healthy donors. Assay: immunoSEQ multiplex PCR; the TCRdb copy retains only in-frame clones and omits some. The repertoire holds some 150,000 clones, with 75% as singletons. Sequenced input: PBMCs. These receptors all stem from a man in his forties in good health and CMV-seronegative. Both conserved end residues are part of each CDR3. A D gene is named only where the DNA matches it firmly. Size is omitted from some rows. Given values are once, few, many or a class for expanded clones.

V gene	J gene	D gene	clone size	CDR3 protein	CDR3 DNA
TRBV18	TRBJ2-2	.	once	CASSRDTDMAGELFF	TGTGCCAGCTCACGGGACACAGACATGGCCGGGGAGCTGTTTTTT
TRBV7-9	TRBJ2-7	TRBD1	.	CSSSPPGQDRRGEQYF	TGTTCCAGCAGCCCCCCCGGACAGGACCGGAGAGGGGAGCAGTACTTC
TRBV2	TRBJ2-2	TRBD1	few	CASSRDRYTGELFF	TGTGCCAGCAGTCGGGACAGATACACCGGGGAGCTGTTTTTT
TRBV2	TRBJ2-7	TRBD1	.	CASEDRATYEQYF	TGTGCCAGCGAAGACAGGGCAACCTACGAGCAGTACTTC
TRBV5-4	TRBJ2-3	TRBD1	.	CASSHGQGADTQYF	TGTGCCAGCAGCCATGGACAGGGGGCAGATACGCAGTATTTT
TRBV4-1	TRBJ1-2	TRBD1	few	CASSQEGSPGGWGYTF	TGCGCCAGCAGCCAAGAAGGATCCCCAGGGGGCTGGGGCTACACCTTC
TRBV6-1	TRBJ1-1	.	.	CASSEDRVNTEAFF	TGTGCCAGCAGTGAAGACAGGGTCAACACTGAAGCTTTCTTT
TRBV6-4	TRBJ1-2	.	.	CATYSWVGYTF	TGTGCCACCTACAGTTGGGTTGGCTACACCTTC
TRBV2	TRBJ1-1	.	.	CASSGGVDTEAFF	TGTGCCAGCAGTGGGGGCGTGGACACTGAAGCTTTCTTT
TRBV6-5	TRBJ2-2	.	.	CASSASGTGELFF	TGTGCCAGCAGTGCCTCAGGCACCGGGGAGCTGTTTTTT
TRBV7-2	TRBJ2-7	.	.	CASSLVAEIPTYEQYF	TGTGCCAGCAGCTTAGTAGCCGAGATCCCTACCTACGAGCAGTACTTC
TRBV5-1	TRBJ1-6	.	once	CASTSMGGDNSPLHF	TGCGCCAGCACCTCAATGGGGGGGGATAATTCACCCCTCCACTTT
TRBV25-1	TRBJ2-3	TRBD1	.	CASSAGQGGDTQYF	TGTGCCAGCAGCGCCGGACAGGGAGGAGATACGCAGTATTTT
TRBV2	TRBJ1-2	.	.	CASRERPTWGYGYTF	TGTGCCAGCAGGGAAAGACCGACCTGGGGCTATGGTTACACCTTC
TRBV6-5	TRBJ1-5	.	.	CASTGGYNQPQHF	TGTGCCAGTACGGGGGGGTACAATCAGCCCCAGCATTTT
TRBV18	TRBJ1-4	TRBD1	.	CASSPGQFSLTNEKLFF	TGTGCCAGCTCACCGGGACAGTTCTCCCTAACTAATGAAAAACTGTTTTTT
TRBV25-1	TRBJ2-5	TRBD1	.	CASSEGDRRTQYF	TGTGCCAGCAGTGAAGGGGACAGGCGGACCCAGTACTTC
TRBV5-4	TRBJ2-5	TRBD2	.	CASSLPPGLAGETQYF	TGTGCCAGCAGCTTGCCCCCGGGACTAGCGGGGGAGACCCAGTACTTC
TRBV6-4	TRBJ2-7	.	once	CASSSVWGPSYEQYF	TGTGCCAGCAGTTCTGTTTGGGGCCCGTCCTACGAGCAGTACTTC
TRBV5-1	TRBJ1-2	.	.	CASSPRGGQPSLNYGYTF	TGCGCCAGCAGCCCCCGAGGCGGACAGCCTAGCCTAAACTATGGCTACACCTTC